This T cell receptor (beta chain) comes out of a study of long-term antiretroviral therapy in people with HIV. Study details: The oldest specimens predate the 2015 immediate-ART recommendation by about a decade.

Each HIV participant was treated in the United States. It was version v3.0 of the immunoSEQ assay that was run at survey level. The data were produced by immunoSEQ multiplex PCR, yet TCRdb's version contains in-frame clones alone and is incomplete. This table holds about 22,000 clones, 65% to 85% found once. Trimming cost V 4 bases and J 3 bases; bases outside gene matches: 5. The CDR3 has 14 residues. CDR1 and CDR2 from the germline V gene are SEHNR and FQNEAQ (reference sequence). This TCR was recovered from a woman aged 40 to 55 with HIV. The sample consisted of unsorted PBMCs, taken around 1.8 years before starting antiretroviral therapy. The J gene is TRBJ1-2, the V gene TRBV7-9, with 7 bases lining up with TRBD1. The CDR3 here is CASSSGTAYYGYTF. The CDR3 nucleotides are TGTGCCAGCAGCTCCGGGACAGCCTACTATGGCTACACCTTC.